This TCR beta chain was sequenced in a study of Graves' ophthalmopathy and Graves' hyperthyroidism. The CDR3 spans 8 residues, counting both ends. Germline CDR1 reads LNHNV; CDR2 reads YYDKDF (reference sequence). Ophthalmopathy in the donors was of moderate-to-severe activity, with CAS ≥3, NOSPECS ≥4 and duration under 3 months. It was from roughly 10 ml of fresh peripheral blood that the PBMCs came. A word on this clonotype: This is likely a read error, given that the CDR3 carries no conserved phenylalanine or tryptophan at its end. Because the CDR3's place on the DNA is in doubt, the DNA is left out and the CDR3 is given as listed by TCRdb.

From RNA, the CDR3 regions of TCR beta chains were amplified and sequenced. Following a first-round RT-PCR that used HTBI primers, a second-round multiplex PCR was carried out. MiXCR, applied by TCRdb to the multiplex PCR reads, yields one record per CDR3 protein. The sample carries about 740,000 distinct CDR3 sequences, roughly two fifths recorded once. Source material: peripheral blood. This TCR was recovered from an adult man with Graves' ophthalmopathy. The V and J genes are TRBV15 and TRBJ1-6. CDR3 sequence: CATSERPT.